These T cell receptor beta chains were read from a single sample in a study of blood T cell repertoires in COVID-19. Produced via immunoSEQ multiplex PCR; TCRdb's table is partial and in-frame only. The sample carries some 250,000 clones, around 86% recorded once. Sequencing was done on a sample of PBMCs or T cells enriched from blood (not recorded which). All receptors derive from a man aged 18 to 29 who had recovered from COVID-19. Both conserved end residues are part of each CDR3. A D gene is named only where the DNA matches it firmly. A row's size may be missing; if present it is once, few, many or a size class.

v_gene	j_gene	d_gene	abundance	CDR3nt	CDR3aa
TRBV28	TRBJ1-1	.	.	TGTGCCAGCAGCCCAGAAATGTACACTGAAGCTTTCTTT	CASSPEMYTEAFF
TRBV28	TRBJ2-1	.	.	TGTGCCAGCAGTTTTCTGCTATTCAATGAGCAGTTCTTC	CASSFLLFNEQFF
TRBV2	TRBJ2-1	.	.	TGTGCCAGCGTAATTGACAGGACCTCCTACAATGAGCAGTTCTTC	CASVIDRTSYNEQFF
TRBV18	TRBJ1-5	.	.	TGTGCCAGCTCCGGGACTGTTAGCAATCAGCCCCAGCATTTT	CASSGTVSNQPQHF
TRBV12-3/TRBV12-4	TRBJ2-7	.	.	TGTGCCAGCTTGCGAGGGGGTGGAAACGAGCAGTACTTC	CASLRGGGNEQYF
TRBV7-9	TRBJ2-3	TRBD2	.	TGTGCCAGCAGCCTGGGACTAGCGGGAGGGACGTCTTCAGATACGCAGTATTTT	CASSLGLAGGTSSDTQYF
TRBV12-2	TRBJ2-5	.	few	TGTGCAAGTCGCTTAGACGCGGACAGGGGTCAAGAGACCCAGTACTTC	CASRLDADRGQETQYF
TRBV18	TRBJ1-1	TRBD1	.	TGTGCCAGCTCACCGGGGTGGGACAGGGGGACTGAAGCTTTCTTT	CASSPGWDRGTEAFF
TRBV6-5	TRBJ2-2	.	.	TGTGCCAGCAGTTACTCGGGGGGAATAACCGGGGAGCTGTTTTTT	CASSYSGGITGELFF
TRBV6-1	TRBJ1-4	TRBD1	.	TGTGCCAGCAGTGAACCCCAACAGGGGACAGGAGGAGAAAAACTGTTTTTT	CASSEPQQGTGGEKLFF
TRBV28	TRBJ1-1	TRBD1	.	TGTGCCAGCTTCGATTGGGGACAGGCCACTGAAGCTTTCTTT	CASFDWGQATEAFF
TRBV11-2	TRBJ2-7	.	.	TGTGCCAGCAGTTTACAGGGAGGCGAGCAGTACTTC	CASSLQGGEQYF
TRBV28	TRBJ2-2	TRBD2	.	TGTGCCAGCAGTCCACTTTTCCTAGCGGGAGTTGGGGAGCTGTTTTTT	CASSPLFLAGVGELFF
TRBV7-9	TRBJ1-4	TRBD1	.	TGTGCCAGCAGTCACCGGACAGGGGCTAATGAAAAACTGTTTTTT	CASSHRTGANEKLFF
TRBV18	TRBJ2-7	TRBD2	once	TGTGCCAGCTCGCGACGGGAGGGCCGTTCCGGCGAGCAGTACTTC	CASSRREGRSGEQYF
TRBV11-3	TRBJ1-6	.	.	TGTGCCAGCAGCTTAGCCGGTGTGGATTCACCCCTCCACTTT	CASSLAGVDSPLHF
TRBV28	TRBJ1-1	TRBD1	.	TGTGCCAGCAGCCCCGACAGGGAAGGCCCCATGAACACTGAAGCTTTCTTT	CASSPDREGPMNTEAFF
TRBV5-4	TRBJ2-7	.	once	TGTGCCAGCAGCGGAGGACAGCTTTCCTACGAGCAGTACTTC	CASSGGQLSYEQYF
TRBV28	TRBJ2-1	TRBD1	.	TGTGCCAGCACCCCTCCCGGGACAGTAGGTGAGCAGTTCTTC	CASTPPGTVGEQFF
TRBV9	TRBJ2-3	.	.	TGTGCCAGCAGCGTAATCCCATCAGGGTCTGGCACAGATACGCAGTATTTT	CASSVIPSGSGTDTQYF
TRBV5-6	TRBJ1-1	TRBD1	.	TGTGCCAGCAGTTGGGAGACAGGGGGGAAAGGAACTGAAGCTTTCTTT	CASSWETGGKGTEAFF
TRBV7-9	TRBJ2-5	.	.	TGTGCCAGCAGCTTATCCAGGTTAGAGACCCAGTACTTC	CASSLSRLETQYF
TRBV19	TRBJ2-1	TRBD2	.	TGTGCCAGTAGTACCTATTCTAGCCGGGAGGTCTTCTCCTACAATGAGCAGTTCTTC	CASSTYSSREVFSYNEQFF
TRBV6-5	TRBJ2-2	.	.	TGTGCCAGCAGGCCCGGGCGGGGCGACACCGGGGAGCTGTTTTTT	CASRPGRGDTGELFF
TRBV28	TRBJ2-2	TRBD2	.	TGTGCCAGCAGCCCCGGTGCTTTCCTGTGGGGGAGGGAGAACACCGGGGAGCTGTTTTTT	CASSPGAFLWGRENTGELFF
TRBV30	TRBJ2-3	.	.	TGTGCCTGGAGTGCGGGAAGCACAGATACGCAGTATTTT	CAWSAGSTDTQYF
TRBV5-8	TRBJ2-7	TRBD2	.	TGTGCCAGCAGTTCCGGGACTAGAGTCTACGAGCAGTACTTC	CASSSGTRVYEQYF
TRBV5-1	TRBJ1-1	.	once	TGCGCCAGCAGCTTGGTGAGGGGACAAAACACTGAAGCTTTCTTT	CASSLVRGQNTEAFF
TRBV30	TRBJ1-4	.	.	TGTGCCTCATCGCCCCGGTCCGGTGAAAAACTGTTTTTT	CASSPRSGEKLFF